The present TCR beta chain was sequenced within a study of blood T cells in healthy people across ages (dated by TCRdb to the mid-2010s). Study-wide context: In model experiments, template switching captured roughly one uniquely barcoded TCR beta cDNA molecule for every two T cells. To track age-related changes in TCR beta repertoire diversity, the study relied on deep sequencing normalized with unique cDNA molecular identifiers. Donors were grouped into four age groups: young (average 16 years), middle-aged (under 40), aged (around 60) and long-lived (about 89). To avoid experimental bias, donors of different ages were randomly spread across the sequencing lanes. The study analyzed two additional independent replicas of 1 million unique cDNA reads from the same blood draw for two donors, one aged 18 to 29 and one aged 80 or older. Overall study results and their limits: Bulk unsorted PBMC profiling prevented conclusive comparison of naive and antigen-experienced compartments. Estimates of total diversity based on one million sequenced T cells were regarded as lower bounds and as underestimates. Compared with the aged group, the long-lived group had more naive CD4+ T cells, fewer expanded clones and increased TCR diversity, suggesting age selection. Observed TCR beta diversity per million T cells fell roughly linearly with age, and a significant reduction was already apparent by age roughly 40. The CMV infection status of donors was not known, potentially confounding age-related changes in expanded clonotypes. There was a strong correlation between observed TCR beta diversity and the percentage of naive T cells measured by flow cytometry.

Receptor libraries were prepared by 5' RACE. TCRdb lists the instrument as Illumina HiSeq 2500. A second about 6 to 11 cycle PCR used a sample-barcoded 5' primer and a J-beta primer mix. Each TCR beta cDNA molecule received a unique molecular identifier from a template-switch 5' adaptor carrying 12 random nucleotides. Each sample yielded at least 3 million CDR3-containing paired-end reads. All of the RNA was converted into first-strand cDNA using the Mint cDNA synthesis kit, with a TRBC-specific oligonucleotide serving as the primer. All cDNA was treated with uracil-DNA glycosylase and then went through a first 18-cycle PCR with the universal primers M1SS and BC2_uni_R. The paper's data handling went like this. For normalization, 1 million high-quality reads were randomly selected from each sample, with every read carrying a distinct molecular identifier. Instead of being binned into consensus sequences, reads with shared molecular identifiers were discarded. MiTCR, set to a Q25 quality threshold and the strictest error-elimination algorithm, was used for CDR3 identification, clonotype clustering and error correction. A nonparametric unseen species model using Euler transformation provided a lower-bound estimate of total TCR beta diversity. TCRdb redid the processing of the public reads, applying fastp at Q25 and MiXCR, and retained in-frame beta chains. Each entry is one CDR3 protein sequence, shown with its most common DNA and genes. The V and J calls here are based on TCRdb, not the publication. The sample table contains hundreds of thousands of distinct CDR3 sequences; only one count was recorded for roughly 32% of them. Approximately 15% of the sample rests with the top ten.

The roughly 38 donors, aged roughly 6 to 95 years, were systemically healthy Caucasian individuals from Russia. Approximately 10 milliliters of peripheral blood were collected from each donor into EDTA-treated Vacutainer tubes. Ficoll-Paque density-gradient centrifugation was used to isolate PBMCs, with at least 6.5 million per sample. Trizol reagent was used to extract total RNA from the PBMCs, yielding at least 6 micrograms per sample. The percentages of naive CD45RAhigh/CD27high T cells were determined by flow cytometry on a PBMC aliquot from every donor. The germline V gene yields SGHTA for CDR1 and FQGNSA for CDR2. The CDR3 contains 15 residues, cysteine and phenylalanine counted. The kept DNA is CDR3 alone, 45 bases in frame from the first base. V ends up 3 bases short and J 6 bases short, with an unmatched junction base count of 11. The sample holds many counts of this clonotype. Its antigen target is currently unknown. Per-base quality was not reported, and no clone a single base away is much larger than it.

The sequence was obtained from a woman at least 80 years old in good health. Donor details come from another sample of the same person, matched by shared clones. The V and J genes are TRBV7-2 and TRBJ2-7; a stretch of 7 junction bases matches TRBD2. Material for sequencing was blood. For the CDR3, the sequence is CASSFARGGPAEQYF. The DNA reads as follows: TGTGCCAGCAGCTTCGCTCGGGGAGGGCCTGCCGAGCAGTACTTC.